Included here is one T cell receptor beta chain sequence, with context. The clone's antigen remains unknown. Base qualities are not at hand, and no much larger clone is one base apart. This record belongs to a study of blood T cell repertoires in COVID-19 (dated by TCRdb to the early 2020s). Looking at the study overall: The collaborator samples originated in the United States, Italy and Spain and spanned the acute and convalescent phases of COVID-19. Samples were obtained from the ongoing ImmuneRACE study (first 160 participants) and from over 1,000 subjects provided by 6 global collaborators. The dataset comprised deeply sampled blood TCRbeta repertoires from subjects exposed to, actively infected with, or recovered from COVID-19. The repertoires were released in a freely available public database meant as a resource for research on the immune response to SARS-CoV-2. HLA class I and class II types, where available, came from metadata supplied by the sample provider rather than from assay-based typing. The prospective study material was composed of cDNA or gDNA derived from T cells, B-cell-depleted T cells, or PBMCs. Nearly every sample came with metadata listing a de-identified subject ID, COVID-19 status, age in years and sex.

Whole blood was collected in K2EDTA tubes by collaborating institutions according to the institutions' own protocols. Collaborator samples were shipped for TCRbeta analysis as frozen whole blood, isolated PBMCs, or DNA extracted from either sample type. The CDR3 spans 13 residues, from the cysteine through the phenylalanine. CDR3 DNA is the only sequence kept; it has 39 bases, read in frame from the first base. The CDR1 and CDR2 encoded by the germline V gene (reference sequence) are LNHDA and SQIVND. V is pruned by 6 bases and J by 3 bases, leaving 4 bases of the junction without a gene match. The investigation overall reported the following: How much clinical and demographic metadata was included differed by source and by participant, and the metadata was provided uncurated.

TCRbeta CDR3 regions were amplified from genomic DNA using the immunoSEQ Assay, a bias-controlled multiplex PCR. The original pipeline was this. Within the assay, amplification of reference gene primers was used to estimate how many nucleated cells each sample contained. To quantify the absolute abundance of each unique TCRbeta CDR3 rearrangement, sequence reads were collapsed and filtered. Productive Simpson clonality was computed per sample as the square root of Simpson's diversity index over productive rearrangements. The immuneACCESS repertoire file appears here via TCRdb, limited to in-frame rearrangements. These files lack a portion of the clones; in checked studies, under half of the deficit traces to unresolved V genes, and the cause of the others is not known. Clonal size and the V and J genes are those of that table, whereas D and trimming came from the DNA. Within this sample are approximately 210,000 clones, with 84% of them counted one time only. Roughly 20% of the sample belongs to the ten largest clones.

The sample consisted of peripheral blood. The TCR comes from a human donor in a cohort sampled during active COVID-19. The rearrangement joined TRBV19 to TRBJ1-2; TRBD1 agrees with 7 junctional bases. CDR3 protein: CASSPQGDYGYTF. The DNA is TGTGCCAGTAGCCCTCAGGGGGACTATGGCTACACCTTC.